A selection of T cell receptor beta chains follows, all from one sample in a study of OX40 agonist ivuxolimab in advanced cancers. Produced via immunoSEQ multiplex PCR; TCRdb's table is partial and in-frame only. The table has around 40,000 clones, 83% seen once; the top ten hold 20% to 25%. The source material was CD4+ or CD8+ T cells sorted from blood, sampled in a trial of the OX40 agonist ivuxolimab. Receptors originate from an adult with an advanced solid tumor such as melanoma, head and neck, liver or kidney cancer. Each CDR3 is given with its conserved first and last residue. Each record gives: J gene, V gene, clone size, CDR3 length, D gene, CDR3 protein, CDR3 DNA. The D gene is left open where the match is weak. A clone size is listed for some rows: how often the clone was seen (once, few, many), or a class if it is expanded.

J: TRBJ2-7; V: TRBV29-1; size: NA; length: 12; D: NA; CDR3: CSAPWGTYEQYF; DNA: TGCAGCGCCCCCTGGGGAACCTACGAGCAGTACTTC
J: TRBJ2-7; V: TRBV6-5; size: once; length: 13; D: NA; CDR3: CASSPALWAEQYF; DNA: TGTGCCAGCAGTCCCGCCCTATGGGCCGAGCAGTACTTC
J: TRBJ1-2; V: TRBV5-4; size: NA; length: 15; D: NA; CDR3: CASSSGWPANYGYTF; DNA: TGTGCCAGCAGTTCAGGGTGGCCCGCTAACTATGGCTACACCTTC
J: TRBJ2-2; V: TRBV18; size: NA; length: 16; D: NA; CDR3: CASSPLGLLNTGELFF; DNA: TGTGCCAGCTCACCACTCGGTCTCCTGAACACCGGGGAGCTGTTTTTT
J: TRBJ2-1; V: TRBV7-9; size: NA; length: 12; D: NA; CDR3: CASSPDSNEQFF; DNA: TGTGCCAGCAGCCCGGACAGCAACGAGCAGTTCTTC
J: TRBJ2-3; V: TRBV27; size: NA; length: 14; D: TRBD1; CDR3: CASTATGPTDTQYF; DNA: TGTGCCAGCACCGCGACAGGGCCCACAGATACGCAGTATTTT
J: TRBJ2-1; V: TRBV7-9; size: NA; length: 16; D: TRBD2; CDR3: CASSPRTSGALLEQFF; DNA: TGTGCCAGCAGCCCTCGGACTAGCGGGGCTCTCCTCGAGCAGTTCTTC
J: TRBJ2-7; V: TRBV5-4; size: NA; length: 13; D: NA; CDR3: CASSLGGVYEQYF; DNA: TGTGCCAGCAGCTTGGGGGGGGTCTACGAGCAGTACTTC
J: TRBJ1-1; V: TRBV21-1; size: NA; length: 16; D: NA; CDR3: CASSKDRGGGCTEAFF; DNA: TGTGCCAGCAGCAAAGACAGAGGGGGCGGTTGCACTGAAGCTTTCTTT
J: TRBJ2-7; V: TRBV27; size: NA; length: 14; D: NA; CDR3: CASSPKGLPYEQYF; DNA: TGTGCCAGCAGTCCGAAGGGACTTCCCTACGAGCAGTACTTC
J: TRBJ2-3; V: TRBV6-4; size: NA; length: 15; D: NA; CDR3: CASSGQAASTDTQYF; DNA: TGTGCCAGCAGTGGTCAGGCGGCTAGCACAGATACGCAGTATTTT
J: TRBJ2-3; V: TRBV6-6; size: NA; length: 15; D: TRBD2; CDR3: CASSVAGEGTDTQYF; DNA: TGTGCCAGCAGTGTAGCGGGGGAGGGAACAGATACGCAGTATTTT
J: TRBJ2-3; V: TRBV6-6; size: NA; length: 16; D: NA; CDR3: CASSPYKPLSTDTQYF; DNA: TGTGCCAGCAGTCCCTATAAGCCCCTTAGCACAGATACGCAGTATTTT
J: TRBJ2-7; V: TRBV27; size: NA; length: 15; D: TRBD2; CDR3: CASSFSGGFPYEQYF; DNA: TGTGCCAGCAGTTTCTCGGGGGGATTCCCCTACGAGCAGTACTTC
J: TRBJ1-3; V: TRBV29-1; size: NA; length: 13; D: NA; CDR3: CSARLGSGNTIYF; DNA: TGCAGCGCCCGTCTCGGCTCTGGAAACACCATATATTTT
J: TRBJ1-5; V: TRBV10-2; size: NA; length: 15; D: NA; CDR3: CASSETSRVYQPQHF; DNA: TGCGCCAGCAGTGAGACAAGTAGGGTCTATCAGCCCCAGCATTTT
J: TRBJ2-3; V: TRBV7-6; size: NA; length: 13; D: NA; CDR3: CASGRESRDTQYF; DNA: TGTGCCAGCGGACGAGAATCCAGGGATACGCAGTATTTT
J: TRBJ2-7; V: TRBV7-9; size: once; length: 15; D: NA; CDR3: CASSPVLSRGFEQYF; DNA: TGTGCCAGCAGCCCCGTTCTATCCCGAGGGTTCGAGCAGTACTTC
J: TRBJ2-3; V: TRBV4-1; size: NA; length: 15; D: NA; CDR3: CASSQQGGSTDTQYF; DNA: TGCGCCAGCAGCCAACAGGGGGGGAGCACAGATACGCAGTATTTT
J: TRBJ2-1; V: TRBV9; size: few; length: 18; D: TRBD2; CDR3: CASSLPREGLGPPNEQFF; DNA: TGTGCCAGCAGCTTACCCCGGGAGGGACTAGGGCCTCCTAATGAGCAGTTCTTC
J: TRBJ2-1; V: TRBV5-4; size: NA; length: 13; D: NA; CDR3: CASSLGGGDEQFF; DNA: TGTGCCAGCAGCCTCGGGGGCGGCGATGAGCAGTTCTTC
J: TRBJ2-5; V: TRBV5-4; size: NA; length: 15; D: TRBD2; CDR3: CASSARTSGLETQYF; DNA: TGTGCCAGCAGCGCCCGGACTAGCGGGCTAGAGACCCAGTACTTC
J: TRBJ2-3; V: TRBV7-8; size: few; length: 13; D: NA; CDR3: CASSSGGGDTQYF; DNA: TGTGCCAGCAGCTCCGGCGGCGGGGATACGCAGTATTTT
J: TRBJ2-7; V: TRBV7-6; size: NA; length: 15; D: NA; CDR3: CASSLALQGSYEQYF; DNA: TGTGCCAGCAGCTTAGCGCTCCAGGGCTCCTACGAGCAGTACTTC